This T cell receptor (beta chain) was retrieved from a study of CD8 T cells in Susac syndrome (dated by TCRdb to 2018 to 2020). A note on the overall study: The study used repertoire sequencing to test whether antigen drove CD8+ T cell activation and differentiation in Susac syndrome. Broader findings and caveats from the paper: The number of individuals in the TCR sequencing and HLA analysis was acknowledged as relatively small.

RNA was extracted using the RNeasy kit, and roughly 0.5 to 1 microgram was reverse transcribed with random hexamers. TCR beta CDR3 regions were amplified with the immunoSEQ multiplex PCR assay covering 54 Vbeta and 13 Jbeta segments. Bias from PCR amplification was corrected by using a synthetic template baseline for primer optimization and for computational correction. Under the source paper's analysis protocol: Reads were annotated to V, D and J genes according to IMGT and were analyzed with immunoSEQ Analyzer, with only productive sequences retained. To calculate clonality, Shannon entropy was normalized by log2 of the number of productive unique sequences and then subtracted from one. Public and private clones were assessed among the 100 most prevalent clones of each patient and control. A clone was defined as Susac-specific if it was absent from the healthy and MS cohorts, from more than 850 published viral clones and from other ImmuneACCESS disease sequences. The public reads were reanalyzed by TCRdb: fastp trimming at Q25, MiXCR alignment, in-frame beta chains only. Identical CDR3 proteins give one entry, which carries the most common genes and DNA. The authors' filters were not applied to this entry. Counted in this sample were 150,000 or so distinct CDR3 sequences; roughly 94% of them appeared once. The ten largest make up 0.09% to 0.1% of the sample.

Comment on this clonotype: Its recognized antigen is unknown. Within one base of it there is no much larger clone, and no base qualities were kept.

Peripheral blood CD8+ and CD4+ T cells from healthy donors, Susac syndrome patients and multiple sclerosis patients were profiled using high-throughput TCR beta sequencing. Treatment-naive patients with stable or active relapsing-remitting disease fulfilling revised McDonald criteria were used as multiple sclerosis controls. Bulk CD8+ and CD4+ T cells were purified by magnetic negative isolation, whereas CD8+ TEMRA cells were enriched by FACS. Blood was collected in EDTA tubes and processed within 24 hours, with PBMCs isolated through density gradient centrifugation. PBMCs intended for TCR sequencing were cryopreserved in liquid nitrogen and thawed later in a water bath at 37 degrees C. The sorted or isolated CD4+, CD8+ and CD8+ TEMRA cells reached a purity of at least 90%. Sequenced input: CD4+ T cells from PBMCs. The source is a human donor with multiple sclerosis.

The CDR3 corresponds to CATSSRTDNQPQHF. The DNA sequence follows: TGTGCCACCAGCAGCAGGACAGACAATCAGCCCCAGCATTTT. Recombination connected TRBV15 to TRBJ1-5; TRBD1 is a weak D gene call, 6 bases matching. Spanning cysteine to phenylalanine, the CDR3 consists of 14 amino acids. Only the CDR3 DNA stays, 42 bases, in frame from base 1. A distance of 9 bases separates the germline ends of V and J, which lose 3 bases and 3 bases respectively. CDR1 and CDR2 were assigned from the germline V gene (reference sequence) as LNHNV and YYDKDF.